The 15 T cell receptor beta chains listed next were all sequenced from one sample in a study of control samples from healthy donors and cancer patients. Repertoires were generated with immunoSEQ multiplex PCR, while TCRdb's copy carries only in-frame clones and drops some. Of 120,000 to 150,000 clones listed, 80% to 90% were seen once; the top ten hold 8% to 9.5%. The sample consisted of blood. The origin of the receptors is a woman in her 30s in good health.

The V and J genes are TRBV19 and TRBJ2-1; 9 bases agree with TRBD2. CDR1 is LNHDA, CDR2 SQIVND, per germline (reference sequence). J was trimmed by 4 bases and V by 6 bases; bases with no gene match: 10. The CDR3 runs to 16 residues. The CDR3 DNA reads as TGTGCCAGTAGACCCCTATGGGCGGGGGGGTACAATGAGCAGTTCTTC. Residues: CASRPLWAGGYNEQFF.

The chain links TRBV3-1 (or the pseudogene TRBV3-2) to TRBJ1-1; D is unresolved. The CDR3 length is 13 residues. Germline CDR1 LGHDT, CDR2 YNNKEL (reference sequence). V was trimmed by 7 bases and J by 1 base, leaving 10 bases between them. CDR3 in DNA: TGTGCCAGCACAAAAGGGAAGAACACTGAAGCTTTCTTT. The encoded protein is CASTKGKNTEAFF.

This sequence joins TRBV7-2 and TRBJ1-1; unclear D gene. CDR3 size: 14 residues. V gave up 6 bases and J gave up 0 bases, with 11 bases separating them. CDR1 and CDR2 (germline): SGHTA, FQGNSA. The CDR3 is CASRRNRLNTEAFF. The CDR3 coding sequence is TGTGCCAGCAGACGAAACAGATTGAACACTGAAGCTTTCTTT.

The gene calls are TRBV5-4 and TRBJ2-1; tentative D call: TRBD2 (5 bases). The CDR3 is made up of 12 amino acids. Germline V gene sequence: CDR1 SGHNT, CDR2 YYREEE (reference sequence). Trimming cost V 4 bases and J 3 bases, with 5 bases left between them. The CDR3 region has the DNA TGTGCCAGCAGCCGGGACTACAATGAGCAGTTCTTC. Translated, it gives CASSRDYNEQFF.

CDR3 bases: TGTGCCAGCAGCCAAGATTTACTACAGCCCCAGCATTTT. Translating gives CASSQDLLQPQHF. The V call is TRBV4-2, the J call TRBJ1-5; D unclear. The CDR3 has 13 amino acids. The V gene's germline CDR1 is LGHNA and CDR2 YNFKEQ. V was cut by 0 bases and J by 7 bases, with 7 bases left in between.

The chain uses TRBV27 and TRBJ2-7; D is undetermined. The CDR3 totals 13 residues. The V gene lost 2 bases and the J gene lost 0 bases, with 5 bases spanning the gap. CDR1 and CDR2 (germline): MNHEY, SMNVEV (reference sequence). In DNA, the CDR3 is TGTGCCAGCAGTTTAGGCCCCTCCTACGAGCAGTACTTC. Translating gives CASSLGPSYEQYF.

V gene TRBV6-1 combines with J gene TRBJ1-6; no clear D gene. CDR1 is MNHNS, CDR2 SASEGT, per germline. This CDR3 has 14 amino acids. Trimming cost V 7 bases and J 9 bases, with 16 bases left between them. The CDR3 nucleotides are TGTGCCAGCAAACTCGGCCATGAGGGTTCACCCCTCCACTTT. Translated, it gives CASKLGHEGSPLHF.

The chain has TRBV27 and TRBJ2-5, with 9 nucleotides matching TRBD1. CDR3 size: 14 residues. Losses at the gene ends were 3 bases for V and 5 bases for J; bases not matched to a gene: 4. The germline CDR1 and CDR2 sequences are MNHEY and SMNVEV (reference sequence). CDR3 residues: CASSFVTGGETQYF. The CDR3 region has the DNA TGTGCCAGCAGTTTTGTTACAGGGGGCGAGACCCAGTACTTC.

This clone was observed a few times. This rearrangement joins TRBV19 to TRBJ1-5; D is perhaps TRBD1 (5 bases). From germline, CDR1 is LNHDA and CDR2 SQIVND (reference sequence). V lost 7 bases to trimming and J lost 7 bases, with 17 bases between them. This CDR3 has 14 residues. The CDR3 nucleotides are TGTGCCAGTAACGGGCGGGGGGTAGAACAGCCCCAGCATTTT. This sequence encodes CASNGRGVEQPQHF.

This clone was detected a few times. The CDR3 DNA reads TGTGCCAGCAGCCCCCATCCGACAGGGGGCGAGCAGTACTTC. It yields the protein CASSPHPTGGEQYF. The chain has TRBV3-1 (or the pseudogene TRBV3-2) and TRBJ2-7, with TRBD1 matching over 9 bases. With V trimmed by 4 bases and J by 6 bases, 7 bases remained unmatched. CDR1 and CDR2 from the germline V gene are LGHDT and YNNKEL (reference sequence). The CDR3 is 14 amino acids.

V gene TRBV5-1 combines with J gene TRBJ1-3, with a tentative D call TRBD1 (5 bases). Germline V lookup: CDR1 SGHRS, CDR2 YFSETQ. With 0 bases removed from V and 0 bases from J, the gap between germline ends came to 10 bases. The CDR3 totals 16 residues. The CDR3 loop reads CASSLAGQDSGNTIYF. The CDR3 DNA reads TGCGCCAGCAGCTTGGCGGGGCAGGACTCTGGAAACACCATATATTTT. Filled out from reference TRBV5-1 and TRBJ1-3, the complete variable domain reads KAGVTQTPRYLIKTRGQQVTLSCSPISGHRSVSWYQQTPGQGLQFLFEYFSETQRNKGNFPGRFSGRQFSNSRSEMNVSTLELGDSALYLCASSLAGQDSGNTIYFGEGSWLTVV.

V is TRBV7-9 and J is TRBJ2-7; no clear D gene. The CDR3 extends over 13 amino acids. V shed 1 base and J shed 7 bases, with 11 bases lying between them. In germline, CDR1 is SEHNR, CDR2 FQNEAQ (reference sequence). CDR3 DNA: TGTGCCAGCAGCTTAGAGGCAGTGGGAGAGCAGTACTTC. It specifies CASSLEAVGEQYF.

V and J are TRBV27 and TRBJ1-1; perhaps TRBD1 as D (5 bases). V was pared by 5 bases and J by 3 bases, with 10 bases between. The CDR3 sequence is 13 residues long. Germline V gene sequence: CDR1 MNHEY, CDR2 SMNVEV (reference sequence). This CDR3 is CASSPQGYTEAFF. In DNA, the CDR3 is TGTGCCAGCAGTCCCCAGGGCTACACTGAAGCTTTCTTT.

The chain employs TRBV5-1 and TRBJ2-7; 9 bases map to TRBD2. Germline V gene data show CDR1 as SGHRS and CDR2 as YFSETQ. The CDR3 is 15 residues long. V lost 5 bases, J lost 2 bases, and 8 bases stayed unmatched. The CDR3 reads CASRPGTSTTYEQYF. In nucleotides, the CDR3 is TGCGCCAGCAGACCGGGGACTAGCACTACCTACGAGCAGTACTTC.

The chain employs TRBV6-5 and TRBJ1-1; D unresolved. This CDR3 has 11 amino acids. Trimming took 6 bases from V and 8 from J, leaving 10 bases between them. CDR1 is MNHEY and CDR2 is SVGAGI in the germline V gene. CDR3 region: CASRTPREAFF. The DNA for the CDR3 is TGTGCCAGCAGGACACCCCGGGAAGCTTTCTTT.